These T cell receptor beta chains were read from a single sample in a study of blood T cell repertoires in COVID-19. Profiled with immunoSEQ multiplex PCR; TCRdb holds only in-frame clones, not every one. Of fewer than 300,000 clones listed, roughly 91% are singletons. Input material: peripheral blood. These TCRs come from a woman in her thirties or forties who had recovered from COVID-19. Each CDR3 is given with its conserved first and last residue. A D gene is named only where the DNA matches it firmly. Not every row has a clone size; where given, it reads once, few, many or a size class.

.,.,TRBV7-8,TRBJ1-5,TGTGCTAGCAGCTTAGGCATCTTTGGGGGGGTCCATCAGCCCCAGCATTTT,CASSLGIFGGVHQPQHF
.,TRBD1,TRBV19,TRBJ1-2,TGTGCCAGTAGTACCCGGGACAGTTCCAACTATGGCTACACCTTC,CASSTRDSSNYGYTF
few,TRBD1,TRBV24-1,TRBJ1-2,TGTGCCACCAGTGATCCCCGGACAGGCGAAGTAGGTGGCTACACCTTC,CATSDPRTGEVGGYTF
few,.,TRBV6-4,TRBJ1-5,TGTGCCAGCAGCCTAGACCGGAATCAGCCCCAGCATTTT,CASSLDRNQPQHF
.,TRBD1,TRBV7-2,TRBJ1-1,TGTGCCAGCAGCTTAAGGGGGACAGGGGTGAACACTGAAGCTTTCTTT,CASSLRGTGVNTEAFF
.,.,TRBV5-5,TRBJ1-2,TGTGCCAGCAGCTTGGACTCAGGGGTTTATGGCTACACCTTC,CASSLDSGVYGYTF
.,TRBD2,TRBV18,TRBJ2-7,TGTGCCAGCACAGGACTAGCGGGAGTCCAGGGGAACGAGCAGTACTTC,CASTGLAGVQGNEQYF
.,.,TRBV6-6,TRBJ2-7,TGTGCCAGCAGTTTTGGCCTGAACTACGAGCAGTACTTC,CASSFGLNYEQYF
.,.,TRBV4-3,TRBJ2-1,TGCGCCAGCAGCCAAGATCCGGGTCGGGAGCAGTTCTTC,CASSQDPGREQFF
few,.,TRBV21-1,TRBJ1-3,TGTGCCAGCGTCCGACAGGGCGGTGGAAACACCATATATTTT,CASVRQGGGNTIYF
once,.,TRBV3-1/TRBV3-2,TRBJ1-2,TGTGCCAGCAGCCAAGGAGATAGCCCGGCAAGCGGCTACACCTTC,CASSQGDSPASGYTF
once,.,TRBV14,TRBJ2-5,TGTGCCAGCAGCCCTGGGCACACCCAAGAGACCCAGTACTTC,CASSPGHTQETQYF
.,.,TRBV29-1,TRBJ1-2,TGCAGCGTTGGGTCCCGAGGGGGCTACACCTTC,CSVGSRGGYTF
.,.,TRBV11-3,TRBJ2-5,TGTGCCAGCAACCCCATAAGGACTACGCAAGAGACCCAGTACTTC,CASNPIRTTQETQYF
.,.,TRBV16,TRBJ2-5,TGTGCCAGCAGCCCGGGGGGCTACCAAGAGACCCAGTACTTC,CASSPGGYQETQYF
.,.,TRBV7-2,TRBJ2-7,TGTGCCAGCAGCCCCTTTGGGATGGGCGGGGACGAGCAGTACTTC,CASSPFGMGGDEQYF
.,.,TRBV6-5,TRBJ2-7,TGTGCCAGCAGCCGGGGTTCCTTCTCCTACGAGCAGTACTTC,CASSRGSFSYEQYF
once,TRBD2,TRBV30,TRBJ2-5,TGTGCCTGGACCCCCGGGGGGGTTGGGGAGACCCAGTACTTC,CAWTPGGVGETQYF
.,.,TRBV7-9,TRBJ2-3,TGTGCCAGCAGCCCAAGGACAGCCACGATCCCAGATACGCAGTATTTT,CASSPRTATIPDTQYF
.,.,TRBV19,TRBJ1-1,TGTGCCAGTAGTATCGGGGGGAGGGTTGTGGAAGCTTTCTTT,CASSIGGRVVEAFF
.,TRBD2,TRBV3-1/TRBV3-2,TRBJ2-1,TGTGCCAGCAGCCCCGACTGGCGGGGGGGGAATGAGCAGTTCTTC,CASSPDWRGGNEQFF
.,TRBD1,TRBV30,TRBJ1-3,TGTGCCTGGAGTGTACGGAGGGGGCCTGGAAACACCATATATTTT,CAWSVRRGPGNTIYF
.,.,TRBV15,TRBJ1-1,TGTGCCACCAGCAGAGATGGAGCGGCCGCCCATCAAGCTTTCTTT,CATSRDGAAAHQAFF
.,TRBD1,TRBV6-5,TRBJ1-1,TGTGCCAGCAGACCTGGACAGGGTAAGGGCACTGAAGCTTTCTTT,CASRPGQGKGTEAFF
.,.,TRBV6-2/TRBV6-3,TRBJ1-5,TGTGCCAGCAGCCAAGACACCAGCAATCAGCCCCAGCATTTT,CASSQDTSNQPQHF
once,TRBD1,TRBV19,TRBJ1-2,TGTGCCAGTAGTAGCCGGGACAGGGTTTCGGTCTATGGCTACACCTTC,CASSSRDRVSVYGYTF
.,TRBD2,TRBV2,TRBJ2-4,TGTGCCAGCAGAGACGGGAGGGCCGCCAAAAACATTCAGTACTTC,CASRDGRAAKNIQYF
.,.,TRBV4-1,TRBJ2-7,TGCGCCAGCAGCCTCCAGGGGAGCCCCAGCTACGAGCAGTACTTC,CASSLQGSPSYEQYF
once,.,TRBV2,TRBJ1-2,TGTGCCAGCATCCCCCTGGAGGGGCAGATCTATGGCTACACCTTC,CASIPLEGQIYGYTF
.,TRBD2,TRBV11-2,TRBJ2-5,TGTGCCAGCGAACCCGCCGGGCTAGCGGGCGCCCGGGGCCAGTACTTC,CASEPAGLAGARGQYF
many,TRBD2,TRBV14,TRBJ2-1,TGTGCCAGCAGCCAAGGCGGTAGCGGGAGGGCCGAAAAGTTCTTC,CASSQGGSGRAEKFF
.,.,TRBV19,TRBJ1-3,TGTGCCAGTAGTATTTTTCCGGACACCATATATTTT,CASSIFPDTIYF
.,.,TRBV6-1,TRBJ2-7,TGTGCCAGCAGTGGCCGAGACAGTCCCCTTAACACCTACGAGCAGTACTTC,CASSGRDSPLNTYEQYF
.,TRBD1,TRBV5-1,TRBJ1-1,TGCGCCAGCGGGCCACAGGGGGTGCCGAACACTGAAGCTTTCTTT,CASGPQGVPNTEAFF
.,.,TRBV9,TRBJ2-5,TGTGCCAGCAGCACCCGGACACAAGAGACCCAGTACTTC,CASSTRTQETQYF
.,.,TRBV7-2,TRBJ1-3,TGTGCCAGCAGCCCCGGGGATGCCATATATTTT,CASSPGDAIYF
.,.,TRBV5-4,TRBJ1-4,TGTGCCAGCCAGGGACACGGTAATGAAAAACTGTTTTTT,CASQGHGNEKLFF
.,.,TRBV6-6,TRBJ1-1,TGTGCCAGCCGCAACAGGGCTGAAGCTTTCTTT,CASRNRAEAFF
once,.,TRBV6-5,TRBJ1-2,TGTGCCAGCATTGCACTTACAGGGTACTATGGCTACACCTTC,CASIALTGYYGYTF
.,TRBD1,TRBV6-6,TRBJ2-4,TGTGCCAGCAGCAAAGGACAGGGGCGTTTGCTGTACTTC,CASSKGQGRLLYF
.,TRBD2,TRBV6-5,TRBJ2-1,TGTGCCAGCAGCCCGACTAGCGGCCCCTACAATGAGCAGTTCTTC,CASSPTSGPYNEQFF
.,.,TRBV2,TRBJ1-1,TGTGCCAGCAGTCCGCGCAGGGGTGGGACTGAAGCTTTCTTT,CASSPRRGGTEAFF
.,.,TRBV10-3,TRBJ1-1,TGTGCCATCATGGAGGGGACGAACACTGAAGCTTTCTTT,CAIMEGTNTEAFF
.,TRBD1,TRBV27,TRBJ1-2,TGTGCCAGCAGTTTAGGGATACAGGGGCGGTATGGCTACACCTTC,CASSLGIQGRYGYTF
.,TRBD2,TRBV7-2,TRBJ2-1,TGTGCCAGCAGCCGCCGGGGAGGGGTTTCCTACAATGAGCAGTTCTTC,CASSRRGGVSYNEQFF
.,.,TRBV29-1,TRBJ2-7,TGCAGCGTCCCCGGGGTCAGCTCCTACGAGCAGTACTTC,CSVPGVSSYEQYF
.,.,TRBV30,TRBJ1-5,TGTGCCTGGAGTGGGTCGGTGAGCAATCAGCCCCAGCATTTT,CAWSGSVSNQPQHF
.,TRBD1,TRBV19,TRBJ1-2,TGTGCCAGTAGTACATATGTGGGGACAGGGTCGAATGGCTACACCTTC,CASSTYVGTGSNGYTF
.,TRBD1,TRBV5-4,TRBJ1-2,TGTGCCACGCGGACAGGGACTAACTATGGCTACACCTTC,CATRTGTNYGYTF
.,TRBD2,TRBV7-3,TRBJ2-2,TGTGCCAGCAGCCCCCGGGTGGGCCTAGCGGGAGGAGGGACCGGGGAGCTGTTTTTT,CASSPRVGLAGGGTGELFF
.,TRBD1,TRBV2,TRBJ2-6,TGTGCCAGCAGTGGGACAGGGGGTATGGGGGCCAACGTCCTGACTTTC,CASSGTGGMGANVLTF
.,TRBD2,TRBV3-1/TRBV3-2,TRBJ2-1,TGTGCCAGCCGGGAGGGCCTTGGTGAGCAGTTCTTC,CASREGLGEQFF
.,.,TRBV4-1,TRBJ2-1,TGCGCCAGCAGCCAAGATTCGCCAGCGGCGGGCTCCTACAATGAGCAGTTCTTC,CASSQDSPAAGSYNEQFF
once,.,TRBV5-5,TRBJ1-1,TGTGCCAGCAGCTTGCGGGGGGGCACTGAAGCTTTCTTT,CASSLRGGTEAFF
.,.,TRBV21-1,TRBJ2-2,TGTGCCAGCAGCAAAGCTAGCTTATCCGGGGAGCTGTTTTTT,CASSKASLSGELFF
.,.,TRBV11-3,TRBJ2-3,TGTGCCAGCAGCTTAGATCACATCGGGGTGCAGTATTTT,CASSLDHIGVQYF
.,TRBD1,TRBV19,TRBJ1-5,TGTGCCAGTAGTATGCCGCGGGACAGGGGAAATCAGCCCCAGCATTTT,CASSMPRDRGNQPQHF
.,.,TRBV7-2,TRBJ2-5,TGTGCCAGCAGCTTAGGGGTGGGAGGCGAGACCCAGTACTTC,CASSLGVGGETQYF
.,.,TRBV24-1,TRBJ2-1,TGTGCCACCAGTGATGCCCCTTCGGGCAATGAGCAGTTCTTC,CATSDAPSGNEQFF